This T cell receptor beta chain appears in the sequencing data of a study of early T cells in non-severe SARS-CoV-2 infection. Study overall: Sequencing of bulk RNA from unsorted whole blood was done, without chain pairing.

Study conclusions and caveats: The study's VDJdb matching favored anti-spike CD8 responses and missed private and CD4 specificities.

The sample holds many counts of this clonotype. The antigen is undetermined. An end of the junction does not agree with germline; a read error may underlie this. CDR3 length: 18 amino acids. The V gene's germline CDR1 is KGHDR and CDR2 SFDVKD. In the library, individual cDNA molecules carried attached unique molecular identifiers. Using its own MiXCR run on the 5' RACE reads, TCRdb lists one record per CDR3 protein. The table has some 30,000 distinct CDR3 sequences, around 4% seen once. The sequencing input was whole blood. The sequence came from an adult who was a healthcare worker with PCR-confirmed SARS-CoV-2 infection or an uninfected control (not recorded which). The chain uses TRBV24-1 and TRBJ2-3; D is possibly TRBD2 (6 bases). CDR3 sequence reads: CATREEFGLSFRRDTQYF. The CDR3 DNA follows: TGTGCCACCCGTGAGGAGTTCGGACTAAGTTTCCGCCGGGATACGCAGTATTTT.